The next 11 T cell receptor beta chains were all read from a single sample in a study of blood T cell repertoires in COVID-19. Data came from immunoSEQ multiplex PCR; TCRdb stores just in-frame clones and leaves some out. The repertoire consists of 250,000 or so clones, with about 80% occurring once and the leading ten covering about 3.5%. The material sequenced was peripheral blood. These receptors all come from a woman older than 75 with acute or convalescent COVID-19.

The chain carries TRBV19 and TRBJ2-1; D is possibly TRBD2 (6 bases). Germline V gives CDR1 LNHDA, CDR2 SQIVND (reference sequence). The CDR3 length is 15 residues. Trimming pared 1 base from V and 2 bases from J, leaving 9 bases between. The CDR3 loop reads CASSIVGGPYNEQFF. The DNA of the CDR3 is TGTGCCAGTAGTATAGTAGGAGGGCCCTACAATGAGCAGTTCTTC.

The V and J genes are TRBV6-5 and TRBJ1-2, with 7 bases fitting TRBD1. From germline, CDR1 is MNHEY and CDR2 SVGAGI. The junction had 8 bases not matched to a gene; V was cut back by 6 bases and J by 4 bases. This CDR3 is built from 14 residues. Here the CDR3 DNA reads TGTGCCAGCAGCAACAACAGGGGATCCTATGGCTACACCTTC. It translates to CASSNNRGSYGYTF.

This clone was seen more than once but under ten times. This chain uses TRBV18 with TRBJ2-5; D ambiguous. The CDR3 is made up of 12 amino acids. Germline assignment: CDR1 KGHSH and CDR2 LQKENI. V lost 3 bases, J lost 5 bases, and 7 bases lay in between. The CDR3 DNA sequence: TGTGCCAGCTCACCGAGTCTTGAGACCCAGTACTTC. Translated, it gives CASSPSLETQYF.

The V gene is TRBV6-5, the J gene TRBJ1-5, with a tentative D call TRBD1 (5 bases). The CDR3 is 14 residues long. V lost 7 bases and J 7 bases, leaving 17 bases between the germline ends. Germline loops: CDR1 MNHEY, CDR2 SVGAGI. The CDR3 spells CASNFRVRYQPQHF. The DNA for the CDR3 is TGTGCCAGCAATTTCAGGGTACGATACCAGCCCCAGCATTTT.

A note on this clone: Other DNA variants within this sample encode the same CDR3. V gene TRBV7-9 combines with J gene TRBJ2-5; D remains unclear. This CDR3 has 14 amino acids. Deletions cut 0 bases from V and 2 bases from J, with 7 bases between. Germline V gene sequence: CDR1 SEHNR, CDR2 FQNEAQ (reference sequence). In DNA, the CDR3 is TGTGCCAGCAGCTTAGCGGGCCCGCAAGAGACCCAGTACTTC. The encoded protein is CASSLAGPQETQYF.

V is TRBV6-5 and J is TRBJ1-5, with 7 bases fitting TRBD1. Germline V gene sequence: CDR1 MNHEY, CDR2 SVGAGI. V shed 8 bases, J shed 5 bases, and the junction held 3 bases outside the gene matches. The CDR3 contains 12 residues. CDR3 coding DNA: TGTGCCAGCCAAACAGGGGATCAGCCCCAGCATTTT. Translating gives CASQTGDQPQHF.

This clone occurred once. The V and J genes are TRBV9 and TRBJ1-3; TRBD1 is a possible D gene (5 bases). Trimming took off 0 bases at V and 1 base at J, with 11 bases between the two ends. The CDR3 covers 16 residues. Germline values: CDR1 SGDLS, CDR2 YYNGEE. The CDR3 DNA reads TGTGCCAGCAGCGTAGAAACAGGCTCGTCTGGAAACACCATATATTTT. Translation gives CASSVETGSSGNTIYF.

The CDR3 here is CASSLIGTGGNEQYF. As DNA, the CDR3 is TGTGCCAGCAGCTTAATTGGGACAGGGGGCAACGAGCAGTACTTC. J is TRBJ2-7 and V is TRBV7-2; 12 bases align to TRBD1. The ends lost 2 bases at V and 5 bases at J; junction bases unmatched: 4. Germline CDR1 and CDR2: SGHTA and FQGNSA. This CDR3 region has 15 residues.

This chain links TRBV2 with TRBJ2-7; D possibly corresponds to TRBD1 (5 bases). Germline V gene lookup returns CDR1 SNHLY and CDR2 FYNNEI. Trimming pared 2 bases from V and 6 bases from J, leaving 11 bases between. This CDR3 has 13 amino acids. CDR3 loop: CASSEIGVGEQYF. The DNA for the CDR3 is TGTGCCAGCAGTGAAATAGGGGTCGGCGAGCAGTACTTC. Variable domain in full (rest from reference TRBV2 and TRBJ2-7): EPEVTQTPSHQVTQMGQEVILRCVPISNHLYFYWYRQILGQKVEFLVSFYNNEISEKSEIFDDQFSVERPDGSNFTLKIRSTKLEDSAMYFCASSEIGVGEQYFGPGTRLTVT.

The chain is built from TRBV7-9 and TRBJ1-3; no definite D call. The CDR3 covers 11 residues. Between the trimmed V and J ends, which lost 5 bases and 9 bases, there was a span of 8 bases. In germline, CDR1 is SEHNR, CDR2 FQNEAQ (reference sequence). CDR3 bases: TGTGCCAGCAGCCCTGAGAGCACCATATATTTT. This gives the protein CASSPESTIYF. Looking up the rest from reference TRBV7-9 and TRBJ1-3 gives the full variable domain: DTGVSQNPRHKITKRGQNVTFRCDPISEHNRLYWYRQTLGQGPEFLTYFQNEAQLEKSRLLSDRFSAERPKGSFSTLEIQRTEQGDSAMYLCASSPESTIYFGEGSWLTVV.

This clone was observed a few times. This sequence joins TRBV2 and TRBJ2-7; D call uncertain. The ends were cut back, 1 base at V and 2 bases at J, with 6 bases in the middle. CDR1 and CDR2 from the germline V gene are SNHLY and FYNNEI. The CDR3 covers 13 residues. In DNA form, the CDR3 reads TGTGCCAGCAGTGAAGGCGGAGCCTACGAGCAGTACTTC. It translates to CASSEGGAYEQYF.